This TCR beta chain was profiled in a study of CD8 T cells in ankylosing spondylitis. A word on this clonotype: The antigen is unknown.

Study findings and constraints: What appeared characteristic of ankylosing spondylitis blood was a TCR beta motif of several highly homologous variants.

Scientists made TCR beta libraries using quantitative 5'-RACE with molecular barcodes. One entry per CDR3 protein, called by TCRdb with MiXCR from the 5' RACE reads. In the table there are 350,000 or so distinct CDR3 sequences, under 14% of which are singletons. The receptor was derived from a female donor with ankylosing spondylitis or in good health (not recorded which). The sequenced sample was blood, either unsorted or a sorted T cell fraction (not recorded which).

The DNA for the CDR3 is TGTGCCACCACTGCCGCATCCGGGACAGGGCCCTACGAGCAGTACTTC. Translated: CATTAASGTGPYEQYF. This sequence joins TRBV24-1 and TRBJ2-7; 9 nucleotides match TRBD1. This CDR3 has 16 residues. Germline CDR1 KGHDR, CDR2 SFDVKD. With 8 bases clipped from V and 2 bases from J, the junction kept 12 bases outside the gene matches.